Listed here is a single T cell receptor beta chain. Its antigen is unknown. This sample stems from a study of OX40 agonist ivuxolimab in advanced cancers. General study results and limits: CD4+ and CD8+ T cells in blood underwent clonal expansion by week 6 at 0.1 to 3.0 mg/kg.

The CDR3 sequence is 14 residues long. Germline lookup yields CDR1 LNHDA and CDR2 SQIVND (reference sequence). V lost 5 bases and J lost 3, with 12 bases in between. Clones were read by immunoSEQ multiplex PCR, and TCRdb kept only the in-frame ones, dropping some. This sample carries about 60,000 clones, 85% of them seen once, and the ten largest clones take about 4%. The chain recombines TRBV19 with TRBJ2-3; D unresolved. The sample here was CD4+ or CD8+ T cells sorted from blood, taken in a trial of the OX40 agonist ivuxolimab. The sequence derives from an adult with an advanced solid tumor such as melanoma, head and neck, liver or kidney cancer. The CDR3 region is CASSPRVRTDTQYF. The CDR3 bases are TGTGCCAGTAGTCCCCGCGTCCGGACAGATACGCAGTATTTT.